These T cell receptor beta chains were read from a single sample in a study of tumor and adjacent non-tumor tissue in lung cancer. TCRdb recomputed calls from the multiplex PCR reads with MiXCR, one row per CDR3 protein. In the table there are more than 75,000 distinct CDR3 sequences, approximately 71% of which are singletons. The sequencing input was lung tumor tissue. The receptors were sampled from a woman in her 70s with non-small cell lung cancer. CDR3s include the opening cysteine and the closing phenylalanine or tryptophan. The order of the fields is D gene, clone size, V gene, J gene, CDR3 protein, CDR3 DNA. A D gene is named only where the DNA matches it firmly. Clone sizes are given selectively: once, few, many, or a class where the clone is expanded.

d_call: .
clone_size: .
v_call: TRBV25-1
j_call: TRBJ2-1
cdr3_aa: CTSSDGPGSEDYNEQFF
cdr3_nt: TGTACCAGCAGTGACGGTCCAGGGTCGGAGGACTACAATGAGCAGTTCTTC

d_call: TRBD2
clone_size: .
v_call: TRBV24-1
j_call: TRBJ2-1
cdr3_aa: CATCDPYSGRDGEQFF
cdr3_nt: TGTGCCACCTGTGACCCTTATAGCGGGAGAGACGGTGAACAGTTCTTC

d_call: .
clone_size: once
v_call: TRBV14
j_call: TRBJ1-1
cdr3_aa: CTSSQFGQNTEAFF
cdr3_nt: TGCACCAGCAGCCAATTCGGACAGAACACTGAAGCTTTCTTT

d_call: .
clone_size: .
v_call: TRBV6-6
j_call: TRBJ2-7
cdr3_aa: CVSSYSPSGSSYEQYF
cdr3_nt: TGTGTCAGCAGTTACTCTCCTAGTGGGAGCTCCTACGAGCAGTACTTC

d_call: .
clone_size: .
v_call: TRBV12-3/TRBV12-4
j_call: TRBJ2-2
cdr3_aa: CASSLMRTATWELFF
cdr3_nt: TGTGCCAGCAGTTTAATGCGGACGGCTACATGGGAGCTGTTTTTT

d_call: .
clone_size: .
v_call: TRBV14
j_call: TRBJ1-1
cdr3_aa: CVSSQVLDTEAFF
cdr3_nt: TGTGTCAGCAGCCAGGTTTTGGACACTGAAGCATTCTTT

d_call: TRBD2
clone_size: .
v_call: TRBV20-1
j_call: TRBJ2-1
cdr3_aa: CTASTSGSFNEQFF
cdr3_nt: TGTACTGCTAGTACTAGCGGGAGTTTCAATGAGCAGTTCTTC

d_call: .
clone_size: .
v_call: TRBV6-5
j_call: TRBJ1-1
cdr3_aa: CASSYDGHIEAFF
cdr3_nt: TGTGCCAGCAGTTACGATGGTCACATTGAAGCTTTCTTT

d_call: .
clone_size: few
v_call: TRBV29-1
j_call: TRBJ2-3
cdr3_aa: CSGGGPGSPYTGMQYF
cdr3_nt: TGCAGCGGTGGGGGCCCAGGATCCCCGTACACAGGTATGCAGTATTTT

d_call: TRBD2
clone_size: .
v_call: TRBV20-1
j_call: TRBJ2-1
cdr3_aa: CSAKRLAGASYNEQFF
cdr3_nt: TGCAGTGCTAAGCGATTAGCGGGCGCCTCCTACAATGAGCAGTTCTTC